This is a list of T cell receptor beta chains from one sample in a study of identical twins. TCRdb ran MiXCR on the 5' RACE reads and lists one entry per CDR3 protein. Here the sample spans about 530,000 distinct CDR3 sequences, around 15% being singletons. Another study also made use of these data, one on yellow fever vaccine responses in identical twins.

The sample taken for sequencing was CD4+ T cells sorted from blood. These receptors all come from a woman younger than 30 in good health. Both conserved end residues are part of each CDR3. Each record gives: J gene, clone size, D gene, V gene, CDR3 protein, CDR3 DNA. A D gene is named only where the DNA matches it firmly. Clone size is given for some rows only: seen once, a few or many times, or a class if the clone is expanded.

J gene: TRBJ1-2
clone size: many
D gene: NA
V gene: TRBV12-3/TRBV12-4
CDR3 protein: CASSLSTDGGYTF
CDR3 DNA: TGTGCCAGCAGTTTGTCCACAGATGGTGGCTACACCTTC

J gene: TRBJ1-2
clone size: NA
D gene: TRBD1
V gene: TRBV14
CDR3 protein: CASSSIVPGQGWDYGYTF
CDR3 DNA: TGTGCCAGCAGCTCTATCGTCCCGGGACAGGGTTGGGACTATGGCTACACCTTC

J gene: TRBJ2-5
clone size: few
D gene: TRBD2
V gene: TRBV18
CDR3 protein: CASSELLAATQETQYF
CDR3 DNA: TGTGCCAGCTCAGAGCTGCTAGCGGCCACCCAAGAGACCCAGTACTTC

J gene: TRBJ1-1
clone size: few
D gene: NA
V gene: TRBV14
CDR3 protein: CASSTYTGGTEAFF
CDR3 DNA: TGTGCCAGCAGCACGTATACAGGTGGCACTGAAGCTTTCTTT

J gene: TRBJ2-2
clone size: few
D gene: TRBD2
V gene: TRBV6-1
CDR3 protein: CASFGLAGVANTGELFF
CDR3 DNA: TGTGCCAGCTTTGGACTAGCGGGGGTCGCGAACACCGGGGAGCTGTTTTTT

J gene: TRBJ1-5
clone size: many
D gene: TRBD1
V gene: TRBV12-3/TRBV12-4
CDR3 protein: CASKPGQGVNQPQHF
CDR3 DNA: TGTGCCAGCAAACCGGGACAGGGAGTCAATCAGCCCCAGCATTTT

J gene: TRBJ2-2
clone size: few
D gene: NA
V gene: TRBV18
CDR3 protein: CASSPRLALGGELFF
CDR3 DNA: TGTGCCAGCTCACCAAGGCTCGCTCTTGGCGGGGAGCTGTTTTTT

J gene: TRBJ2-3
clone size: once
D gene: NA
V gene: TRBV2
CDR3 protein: CASTGSSTDTQYF
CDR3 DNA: TGTGCGAGCACAGGTAGTTCTACAGATACGCAGTATTTT

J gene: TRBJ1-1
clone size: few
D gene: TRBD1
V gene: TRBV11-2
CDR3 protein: CASSVSQGVGLGTEAFF
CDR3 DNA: TGTGCCAGCAGCGTATCACAGGGGGTAGGGTTGGGCACTGAAGCTTTCTTT

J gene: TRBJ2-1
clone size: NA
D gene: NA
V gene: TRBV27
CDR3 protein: CASSPYQSTHEQFF
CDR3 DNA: TGTGCCAGCAGTCCTTACCAGAGTACACATGAGCAGTTCTTC

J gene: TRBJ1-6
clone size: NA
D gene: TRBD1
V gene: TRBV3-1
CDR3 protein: CASSWDRDSPLHF
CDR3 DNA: TGTGCCAGCAGCTGGGACAGGGATTCACCCCTCCACTTT

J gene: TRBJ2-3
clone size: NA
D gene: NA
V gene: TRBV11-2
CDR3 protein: CASSLVARGRADTQYF
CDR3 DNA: TGTGCCAGCAGCTTAGTAGCTCGGGGGCGAGCAGATACGCAGTATTTT

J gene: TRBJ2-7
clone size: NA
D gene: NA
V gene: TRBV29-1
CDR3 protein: CSAEGVLEGGYYEQYF
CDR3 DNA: TGCAGCGCCGAGGGGGTCCTAGAGGGGGGTTACTACGAGCAGTACTTC

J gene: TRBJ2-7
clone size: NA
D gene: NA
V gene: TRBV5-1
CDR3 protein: CASSLSDTTYEQYF
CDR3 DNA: TGCGCCAGCAGCTTGTCCGACACTACCTACGAGCAGTACTTC

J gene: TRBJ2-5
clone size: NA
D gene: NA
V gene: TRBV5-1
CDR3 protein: CASSLARGGETQYF
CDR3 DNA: TGCGCCAGCAGCTTGGCGAGAGGGGGAGAGACCCAGTACTTC

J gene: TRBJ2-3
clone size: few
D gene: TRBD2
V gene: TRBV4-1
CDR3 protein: CASSRETSGADTQYF
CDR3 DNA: TGCGCCAGCAGCCGCGAGACTAGCGGGGCAGATACGCAGTATTTT

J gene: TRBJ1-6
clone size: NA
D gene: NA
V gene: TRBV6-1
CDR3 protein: CASSESGSGNSPLHF
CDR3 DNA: TGTGCCAGCAGTGAGTCGGGGAGTGGTAATTCACCCCTCCACTTT

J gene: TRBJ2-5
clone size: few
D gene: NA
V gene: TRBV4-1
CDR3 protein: CASSQATQETQYF
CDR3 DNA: TGCGCCAGCAGCCAGGCGACTCAAGAGACCCAGTACTTC

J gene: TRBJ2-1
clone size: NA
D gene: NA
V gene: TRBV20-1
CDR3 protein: CSAPKEWTRPNEQFF
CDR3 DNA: TGCAGTGCTCCGAAAGAATGGACGAGACCCAATGAGCAGTTCTTC

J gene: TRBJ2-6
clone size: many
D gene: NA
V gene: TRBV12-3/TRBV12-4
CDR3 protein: CASTHSGANVLTF
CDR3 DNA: TGTGCCAGCACCCATTCTGGGGCCAACGTCCTGACTTTC

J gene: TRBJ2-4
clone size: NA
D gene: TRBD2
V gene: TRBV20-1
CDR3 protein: CSGLAGGIAKNIQYF
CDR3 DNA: TGCAGTGGACTAGCGGGGGGCATAGCCAAAAACATTCAGTACTTC

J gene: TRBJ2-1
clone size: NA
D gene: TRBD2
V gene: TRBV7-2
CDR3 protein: CASSSRPLAGDNEQFF
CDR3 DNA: TGTGCCAGCAGCTCAAGGCCCCTAGCGGGGGACAATGAGCAGTTCTTC